This T cell receptor beta chain was sequenced in a study of neoadjuvant nivolumab and ipilimumab in lung cancer. General study results and limits: A small number of samples were TCR sequenced. Pretherapy blood TCR richness correlated positively with resected tumor richness.

Germline CDR1 and CDR2: SGHTA and FQGTGA. CDR3 length: 16 residues. V lost 4 bases and J 0 bases, leaving 15 bases between the germline ends. With regard to this clone: Its antigen is currently unknown.

Libraries were prepared by immunoSEQ multiplex PCR; TCRdb keeps only in-frame clonotypes and omits some of them. The repertoire consists of roughly 6,200 clones, with 65% occurring once and the leading ten covering about 15%. Sequenced material: tumor tissue, taken after neoadjuvant nivolumab, alone or with ipilimumab, at or shortly before surgery. This TCR derives from an adult with non-small cell lung cancer. The V gene is TRBV7-3, the J gene TRBJ1-1, with unresolved D. DNA of the CDR3: TGTGCCAGCAGCTCCCGATCAGGTTCCATGAACACTGAAGCTTTCTTT. This translates into CASSSRSGSMNTEAFF.